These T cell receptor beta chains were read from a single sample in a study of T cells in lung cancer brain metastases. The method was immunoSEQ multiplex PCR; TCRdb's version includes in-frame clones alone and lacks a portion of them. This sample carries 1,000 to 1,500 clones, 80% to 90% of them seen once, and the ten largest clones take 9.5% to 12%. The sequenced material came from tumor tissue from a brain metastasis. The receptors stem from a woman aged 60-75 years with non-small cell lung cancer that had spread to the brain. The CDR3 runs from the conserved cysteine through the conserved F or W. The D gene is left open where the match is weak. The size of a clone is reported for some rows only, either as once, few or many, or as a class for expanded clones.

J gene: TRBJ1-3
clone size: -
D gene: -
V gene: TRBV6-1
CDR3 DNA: TGTGCCAGCCAGACTTCCTCTGGAAACACCATATATTTT
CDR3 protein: CASQTSSGNTIYF

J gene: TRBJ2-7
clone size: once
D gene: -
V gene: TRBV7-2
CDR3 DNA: TGTGCCAGCAGCTTATACGGCGGCGAGCAGTACTTC
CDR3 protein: CASSLYGGEQYF

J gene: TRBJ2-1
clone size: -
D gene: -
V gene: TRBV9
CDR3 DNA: TGTGCCAGCAGCCCAAGGACTTACTACAATGAGCAGTTCTTC
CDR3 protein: CASSPRTYYNEQFF

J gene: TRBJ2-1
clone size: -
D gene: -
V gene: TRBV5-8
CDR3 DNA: TGTGCCAGCAGCTTGGGACCGGCCTCCTACAATGAGCAGTTCTTC
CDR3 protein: CASSLGPASYNEQFF

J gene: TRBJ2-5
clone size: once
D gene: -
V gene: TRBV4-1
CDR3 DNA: TGCGCCAGCAGCCAAGATTTTACCACAACGTACCAAGAGACCCAGTACTTC
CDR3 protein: CASSQDFTTTYQETQYF

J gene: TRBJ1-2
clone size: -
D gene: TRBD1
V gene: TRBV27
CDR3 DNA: TGTGCCAGCAGTTTATCGACAGGGGGCCCAGCTAACTATGGCTACACCTTC
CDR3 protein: CASSLSTGGPANYGYTF

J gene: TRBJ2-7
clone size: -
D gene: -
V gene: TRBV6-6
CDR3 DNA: TGTGCCAGCAGTTACGTGCAGGCCGGCTACGAGCAGTACTTC
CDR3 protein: CASSYVQAGYEQYF

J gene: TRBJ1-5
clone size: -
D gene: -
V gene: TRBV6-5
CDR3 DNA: TGTGCCAGCAGTTACGGGGCCCCAGGGTTTAATCAGCCTCAGCATTTT
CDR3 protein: CASSYGAPGFNQPQHF

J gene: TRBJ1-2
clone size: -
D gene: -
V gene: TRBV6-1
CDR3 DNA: TGTGCCAGCATCTCGGACAGAGCTATTAACTATGGCTACACCTTC
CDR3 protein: CASISDRAINYGYTF

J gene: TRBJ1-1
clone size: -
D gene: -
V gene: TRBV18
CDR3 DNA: TGTGCCAGCTCAACCCGGACAGCATCGAACACTAAAGCTTTCTTT
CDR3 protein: CASSTRTASNTKAFF

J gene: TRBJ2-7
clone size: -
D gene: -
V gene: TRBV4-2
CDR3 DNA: TGTGCCAGCAGCTTGTCGGGGACGGGTGAGCAGTACTTC
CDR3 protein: CASSLSGTGEQYF

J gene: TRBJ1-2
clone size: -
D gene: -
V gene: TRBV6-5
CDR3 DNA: TGTGCCAGCATGAGGAGGGAGGGCTATGGCTACACCTTC
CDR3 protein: CASMRREGYGYTF

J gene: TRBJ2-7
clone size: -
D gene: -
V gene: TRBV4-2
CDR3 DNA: TGTGCCAGCAGCTGGAACAACGAGCAGTACTTC
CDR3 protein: CASSWNNEQYF

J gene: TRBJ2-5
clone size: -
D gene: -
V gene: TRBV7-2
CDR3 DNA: TGTGCCAGCAGCTTAGCGTCCGGGGAGACCCAGTACTTC
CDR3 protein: CASSLASGETQYF

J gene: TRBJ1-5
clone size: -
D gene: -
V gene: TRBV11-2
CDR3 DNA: TGTGCCAGCAGCTTGGGAGGGGCCCAGCCCCAGCATTTT
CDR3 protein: CASSLGGAQPQHF

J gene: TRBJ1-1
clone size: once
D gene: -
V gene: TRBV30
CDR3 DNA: TGTGCCTGGAGTAGGCGCAGGGATAACACTGAAGCTTTCTTT
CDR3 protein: CAWSRRRDNTEAFF

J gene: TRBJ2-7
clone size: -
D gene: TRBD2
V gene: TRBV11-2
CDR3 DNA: TGTGCCAGCAGCCCGCCGGGAGCGGGACTAGCGGGGCGCGAGCAGTACTTC
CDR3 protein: CASSPPGAGLAGREQYF

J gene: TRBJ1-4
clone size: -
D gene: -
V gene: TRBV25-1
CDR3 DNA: TGTGCCAGCAGTGAAGGGGAGGTCAACAATGAAAAACTGTTTTTT
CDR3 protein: CASSEGEVNNEKLFF

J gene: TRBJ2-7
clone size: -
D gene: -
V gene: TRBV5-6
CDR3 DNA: TGTGCCAGCAGCCCTGGAGGTGAGAGCTACGAGCAGTACTTC
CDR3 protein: CASSPGGESYEQYF

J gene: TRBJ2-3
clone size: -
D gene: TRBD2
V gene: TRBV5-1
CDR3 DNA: TGCGCCAGCAGCTTGGGAGGGCCTAGCGGGAGTTATACGCAGTATTTT
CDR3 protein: CASSLGGPSGSYTQYF

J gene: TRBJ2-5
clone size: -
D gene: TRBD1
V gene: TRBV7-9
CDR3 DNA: TGTGCCAGCAGCTCCCCCGAGGGGGCACGAGAGACCCAGTACTTC
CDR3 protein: CASSSPEGARETQYF

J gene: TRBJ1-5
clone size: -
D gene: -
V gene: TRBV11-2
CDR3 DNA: TGTGCCAGCAGCTTAGATGAGAGGGGGAATAGCAATCAGCCCCAGCATTTT
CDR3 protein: CASSLDERGNSNQPQHF

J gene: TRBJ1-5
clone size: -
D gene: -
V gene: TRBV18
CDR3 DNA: TGTGCCAGCGCCACCAGGGTTGGGGACAATCAGCCCCAGCATTTT
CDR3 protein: CASATRVGDNQPQHF

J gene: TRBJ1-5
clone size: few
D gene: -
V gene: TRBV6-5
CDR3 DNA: TGTGCCAGCAGGCGGGACGGTAGCAATCAGCCCCAGCATTTT
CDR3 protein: CASRRDGSNQPQHF

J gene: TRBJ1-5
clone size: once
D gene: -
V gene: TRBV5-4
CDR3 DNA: TGTGCCAGCAGCTCACTGGACCAGCCCCAGCATTTT
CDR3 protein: CASSSLDQPQHF

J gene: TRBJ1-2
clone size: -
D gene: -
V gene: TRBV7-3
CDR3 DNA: TGTGCCAGCAGCTTAAACCTGGGAGGCTATGGCTACACCTTC
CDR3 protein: CASSLNLGGYGYTF

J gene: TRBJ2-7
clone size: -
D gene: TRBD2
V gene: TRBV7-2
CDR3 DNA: TGTGCCAGCAGCTACCGCGGGGGCTACGAGCAGTACTTC
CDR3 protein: CASSYRGGYEQYF

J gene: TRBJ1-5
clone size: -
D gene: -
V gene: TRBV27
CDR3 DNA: TGTGCCAGCAGTGGTACAGGGAATAGCAATCAGCCCCAGCATTTT
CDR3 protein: CASSGTGNSNQPQHF